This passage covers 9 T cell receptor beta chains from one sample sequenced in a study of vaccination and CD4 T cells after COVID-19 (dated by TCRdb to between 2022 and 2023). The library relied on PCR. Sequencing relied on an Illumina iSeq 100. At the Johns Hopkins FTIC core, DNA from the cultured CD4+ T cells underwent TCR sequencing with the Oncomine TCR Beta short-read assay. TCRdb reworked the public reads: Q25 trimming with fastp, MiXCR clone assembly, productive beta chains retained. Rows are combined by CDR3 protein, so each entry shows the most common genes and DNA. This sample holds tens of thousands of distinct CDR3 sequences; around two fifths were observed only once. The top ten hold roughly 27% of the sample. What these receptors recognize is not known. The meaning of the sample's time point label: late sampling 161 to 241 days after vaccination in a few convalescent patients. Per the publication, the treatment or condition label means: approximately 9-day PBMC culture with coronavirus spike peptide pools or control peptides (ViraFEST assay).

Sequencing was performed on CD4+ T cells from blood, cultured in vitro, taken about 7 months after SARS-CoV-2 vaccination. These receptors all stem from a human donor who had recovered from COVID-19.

The CDR3, as DNA: TGTGCCAGCAGGGAAAGGGGGGCCGTTGAGCAGTTCTTC. This codes for CASRERGAVEQFF. The V and J genes are TRBV11-3 and TRBJ2-1; either TRBD1 or TRBD2 may supply D (6 bases each). V lost 6 bases and J 9 bases, leaving 15 bases between the germline ends. Per the germline V gene, CDR1 is SGHNT and CDR2 is YENEEA. The CDR3 consists of 13 residues.

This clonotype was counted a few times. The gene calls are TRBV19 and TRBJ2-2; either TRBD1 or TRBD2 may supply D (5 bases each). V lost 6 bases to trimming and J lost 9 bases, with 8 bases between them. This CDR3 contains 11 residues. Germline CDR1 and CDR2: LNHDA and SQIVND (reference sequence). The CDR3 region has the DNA TGTGCCAGTAGGGGGGACCGGGAGCTGTTTTTT. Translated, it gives CASRGDRELFF.

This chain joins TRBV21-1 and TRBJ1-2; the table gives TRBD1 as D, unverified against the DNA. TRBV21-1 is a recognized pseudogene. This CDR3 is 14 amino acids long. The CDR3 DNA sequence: TGTGCCAGCAGCAAATGGGGACAGGGGGTAGGCTACACCTTC. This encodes CASSKWGQGVGYTF.

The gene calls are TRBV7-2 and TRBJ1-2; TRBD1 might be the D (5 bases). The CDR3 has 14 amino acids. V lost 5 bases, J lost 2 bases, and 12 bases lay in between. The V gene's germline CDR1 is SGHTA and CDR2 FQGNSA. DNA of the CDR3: TGTGCCAGCAGCCCCGGGGGGGGAAACTATGGCTACACCTTC. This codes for CASSPGGGNYGYTF.

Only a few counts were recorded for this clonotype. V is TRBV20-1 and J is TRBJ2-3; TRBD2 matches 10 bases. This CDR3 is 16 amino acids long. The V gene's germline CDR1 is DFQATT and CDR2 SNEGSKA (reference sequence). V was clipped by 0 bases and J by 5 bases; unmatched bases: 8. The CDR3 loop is CSARDFRLAGVDTQYF. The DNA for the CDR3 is TGCAGTGCTAGAGATTTCCGGCTAGCGGGGGTAGATACGCAGTATTTT.

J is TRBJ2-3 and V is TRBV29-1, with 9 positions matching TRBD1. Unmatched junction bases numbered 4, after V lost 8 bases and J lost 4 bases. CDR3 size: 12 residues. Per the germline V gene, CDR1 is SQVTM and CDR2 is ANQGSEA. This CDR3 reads CSLRTGADTQYF. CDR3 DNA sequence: TGCAGCCTCAGGACAGGGGCAGATACGCAGTATTTT.

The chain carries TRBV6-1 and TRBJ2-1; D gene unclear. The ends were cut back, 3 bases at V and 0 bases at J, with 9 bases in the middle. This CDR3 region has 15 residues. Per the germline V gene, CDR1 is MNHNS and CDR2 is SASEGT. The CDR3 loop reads CASSERPGSYNEQFF. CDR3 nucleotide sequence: TGTGCCAGCAGTGAGCGACCCGGCTCCTACAATGAGCAGTTCTTC.

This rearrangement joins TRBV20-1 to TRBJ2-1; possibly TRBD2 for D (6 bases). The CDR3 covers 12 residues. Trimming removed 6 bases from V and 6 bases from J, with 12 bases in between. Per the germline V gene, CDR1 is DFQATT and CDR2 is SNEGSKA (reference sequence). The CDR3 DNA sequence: TGCAGTGCATGCCGGGACTTCAATGAGCAGTTCTTC. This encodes CSACRDFNEQFF.

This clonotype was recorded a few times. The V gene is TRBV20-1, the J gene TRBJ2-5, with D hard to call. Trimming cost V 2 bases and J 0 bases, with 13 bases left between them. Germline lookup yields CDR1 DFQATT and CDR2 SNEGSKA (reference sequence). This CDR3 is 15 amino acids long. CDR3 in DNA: TGCAGTGCTAGACCTGACAACCGGTACCAAGAGACCCAGTACTTC. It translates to CSARPDNRYQETQYF.